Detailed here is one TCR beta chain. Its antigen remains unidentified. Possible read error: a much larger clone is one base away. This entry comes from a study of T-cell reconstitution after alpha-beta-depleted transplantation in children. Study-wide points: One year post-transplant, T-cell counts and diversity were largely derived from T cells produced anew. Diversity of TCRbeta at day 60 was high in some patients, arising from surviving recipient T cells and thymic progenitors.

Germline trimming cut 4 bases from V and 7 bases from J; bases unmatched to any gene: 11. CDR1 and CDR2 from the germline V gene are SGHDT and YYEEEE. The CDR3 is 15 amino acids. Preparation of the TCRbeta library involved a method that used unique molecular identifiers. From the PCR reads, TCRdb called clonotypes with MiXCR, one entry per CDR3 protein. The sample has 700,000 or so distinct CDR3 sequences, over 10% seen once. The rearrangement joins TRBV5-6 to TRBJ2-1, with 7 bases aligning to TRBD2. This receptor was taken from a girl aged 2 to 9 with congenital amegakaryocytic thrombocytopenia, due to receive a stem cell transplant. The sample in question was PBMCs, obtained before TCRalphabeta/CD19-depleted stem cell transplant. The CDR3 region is CASSRYPGTTNEQFF. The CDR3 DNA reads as TGTGCCAGCAGCCGTTACCCCGGGACTACTAATGAGCAGTTCTTC.